Sequencing of this T cell receptor beta chain was carried out in a study of cytomegalovirus exposure and HLA in healthy donors. Primers included in the PCR were 60 Vbeta and 13 Jbeta primers. Only in-frame clones appear in the TCRdb table, and some are missing; sequencing was by immunoSEQ multiplex PCR. The sample includes roughly 200,000 clones, roughly 87% of them seen just once. Findings and limits, study-wide: Previously analyzed data showed that most TCR beta V segments were productive at a frequency of about 87% or about 30%.

This CDR3 is built from 14 residues. V lost 4 bases and J lost 5; bases outside the gene matches: 4. Germline loops: CDR1 SGHRS, CDR2 YFSETQ. Notes on this clone: Its cognate antigen is unknown.

This TCR derives from a woman aged 50 to 60 in good health and CMV-seronegative. The V and J genes are TRBV5-1 and TRBJ2-1, with 9 bases aligning to TRBD1. Sequenced: PBMCs. CDR3: CASSQRTGDNEQFF. DNA for the CDR3: TGCGCCAGCAGCCAGCGGACAGGGGACAATGAGCAGTTCTTC.